The 3 T cell receptor beta chains below all came from one sample that was sequenced in a study of T cell repertoires in cytomegalovirus infection. TCRdb re-derived calls from the reads in MiXCR, one entry per CDR3 protein. The sample has approximately 500,000 distinct CDR3 sequences; approximately 15% are singletons. The sample taken for sequencing was CD8+ T cells from PBMCs. These receptors all stem from a human donor in good health (CMV status not recorded). Some clones in this sample may be carry-over from other donors' samples.

The chain links TRBV9 to TRBJ1-1; D is unresolved. Deletions cut 3 bases from V and 7 bases from J, with 16 bases between. The germline V gene encodes CDR1 SGDLS and CDR2 YYNGEE. CDR3 length: 14 amino acids. The CDR3 reads CASSGAPGGSEAFF. In DNA, the CDR3 is TGTGCCAGCAGCGGCGCTCCAGGTGGGAGTGAAGCTTTCTTT.

This rearrangement joins TRBV5-6 to TRBJ2-5; the D is unclear. The CDR3 is made up of 15 amino acids. Per the germline V gene, CDR1 is SGHDT and CDR2 is YYEEEE. V lost 7 bases and J lost 5, with 21 bases in between. The CDR3 nucleotides read TGTGCCAGCGCGTCACCTGACTTCGCCGGGGAGACCCAGTACTTC. Its protein is CASASPDFAGETQYF.

Of note for this clonotype: A much larger clone differs from this one at a single base, so this may be a read error. The V and J genes are TRBV11-2 and TRBJ2-7; a possible D gene is TRBD1 (6 bases). The germline gives CDR1 SGHAT, CDR2 FQNNGV. V shed 4 bases and J shed 3 bases, with 16 bases lying between them. CDR3 length equals 15 residues. DNA for the CDR3: TGTGCCAGCAGCTCATGGCAGGGGACCAACTACGAGCAGTACTTC. Its translation: CASSSWQGTNYEQYF.